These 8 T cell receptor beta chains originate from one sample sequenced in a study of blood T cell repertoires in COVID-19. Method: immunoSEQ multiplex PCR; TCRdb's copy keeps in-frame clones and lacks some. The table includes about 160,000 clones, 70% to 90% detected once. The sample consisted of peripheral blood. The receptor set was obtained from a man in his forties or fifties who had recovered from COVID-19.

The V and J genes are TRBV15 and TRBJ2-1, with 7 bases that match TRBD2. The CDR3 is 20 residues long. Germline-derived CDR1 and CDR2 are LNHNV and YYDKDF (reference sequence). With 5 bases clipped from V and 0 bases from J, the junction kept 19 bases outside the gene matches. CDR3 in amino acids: CATSPLVGLAEGSSYNEQFF. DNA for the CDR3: TGTGCCACCAGCCCCCTTGTAGGGCTAGCGGAGGGGAGCTCCTACAATGAGCAGTTCTTC. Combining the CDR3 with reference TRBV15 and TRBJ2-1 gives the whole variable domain DAMVIQNPRYQVTQFGKPVTLSCSQTLNHNVMYWYQQKSSQAPKLLFHYYDKDFNNEADTPDNFQSRRPNTSFCFLDIRSPGLGDTAMYLCATSPLVGLAEGSSYNEQFFGPGTRLTVL.

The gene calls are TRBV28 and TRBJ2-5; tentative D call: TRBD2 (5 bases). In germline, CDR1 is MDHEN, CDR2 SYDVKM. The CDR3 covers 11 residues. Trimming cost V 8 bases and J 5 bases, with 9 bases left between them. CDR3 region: CASGGSETQYF. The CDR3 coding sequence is TGTGCCAGCGGAGGTTCCGAGACCCAGTACTTC.

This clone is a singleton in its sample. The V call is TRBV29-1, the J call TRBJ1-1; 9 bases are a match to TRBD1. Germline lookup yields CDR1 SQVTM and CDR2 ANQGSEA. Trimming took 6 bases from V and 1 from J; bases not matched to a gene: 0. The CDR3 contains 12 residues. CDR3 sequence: CSVQGANTEAFF. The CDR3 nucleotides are TGCAGCGTACAGGGGGCGAACACTGAAGCTTTCTTT. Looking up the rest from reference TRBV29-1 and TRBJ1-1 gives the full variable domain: SAVISQKPSRDICQRGTSLTIQCQVDSQVTMMFWYRQQPGQSLTLIATANQGSEATYESGFVIDKFPISRPNLTFSTLTVSNMSPEDSSIYLCSVQGANTEAFFGQGTRLTVV.

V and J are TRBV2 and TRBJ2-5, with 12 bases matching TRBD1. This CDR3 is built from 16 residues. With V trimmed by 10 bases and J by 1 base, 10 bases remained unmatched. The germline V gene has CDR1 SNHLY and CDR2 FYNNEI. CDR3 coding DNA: TGTGCCACAAGGCCGGGGGACAGGGGGCTCCAAGAGACCCAGTACTTC. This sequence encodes CATRPGDRGLQETQYF.

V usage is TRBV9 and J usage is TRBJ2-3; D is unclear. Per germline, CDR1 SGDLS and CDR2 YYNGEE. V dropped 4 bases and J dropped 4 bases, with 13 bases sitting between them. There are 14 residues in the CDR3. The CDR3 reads CASSPRESPDTQYF. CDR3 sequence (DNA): TGTGCCAGCAGCCCGCGTGAGTCCCCAGATACGCAGTATTTT.

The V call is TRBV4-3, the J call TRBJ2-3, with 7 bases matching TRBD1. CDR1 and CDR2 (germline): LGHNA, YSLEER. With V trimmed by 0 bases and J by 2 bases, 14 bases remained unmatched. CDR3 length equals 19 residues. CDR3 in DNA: TGCGCCAGCAGCCAAGATCCACCGGGACAGTACAAAATCACAGATACGCAGTATTTT. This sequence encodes CASSQDPPGQYKITDTQYF.

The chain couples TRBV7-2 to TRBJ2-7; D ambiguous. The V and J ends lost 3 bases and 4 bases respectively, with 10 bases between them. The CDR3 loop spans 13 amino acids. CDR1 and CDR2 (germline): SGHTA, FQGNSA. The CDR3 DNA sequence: TGTGCCAGCAGCTTTCTTCCGCGATACGAGCAGTACTTC. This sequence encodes CASSFLPRYEQYF.

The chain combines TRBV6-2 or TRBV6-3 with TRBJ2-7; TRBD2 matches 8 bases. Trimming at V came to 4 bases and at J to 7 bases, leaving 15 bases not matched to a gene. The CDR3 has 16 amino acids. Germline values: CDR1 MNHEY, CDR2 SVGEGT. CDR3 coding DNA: TGTGCCAGCAGTTTACTAGCGGCGATCCGCGAGGGAGAGCAGTACTTC. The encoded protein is CASSLLAAIREGEQYF.